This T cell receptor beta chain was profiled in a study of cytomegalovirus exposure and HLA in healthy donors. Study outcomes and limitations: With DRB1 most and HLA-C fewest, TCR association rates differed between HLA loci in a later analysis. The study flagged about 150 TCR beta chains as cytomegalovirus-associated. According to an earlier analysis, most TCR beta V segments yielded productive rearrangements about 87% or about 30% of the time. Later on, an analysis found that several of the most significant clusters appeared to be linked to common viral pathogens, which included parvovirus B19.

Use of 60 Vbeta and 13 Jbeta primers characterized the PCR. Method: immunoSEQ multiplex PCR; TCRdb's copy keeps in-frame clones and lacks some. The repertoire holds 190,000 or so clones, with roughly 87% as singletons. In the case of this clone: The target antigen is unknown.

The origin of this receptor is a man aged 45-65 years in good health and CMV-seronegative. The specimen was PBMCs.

The CDR3: CASSLRPSGRGLSKYF. The CDR3, as DNA: TGTGCCAGCAGCTTACGGCCTAGCGGGAGGGGTTTGTCCAAGTACTTC. The chain has TRBV7-8 and TRBJ2-7, with 12 bases fitting TRBD2. The V gene's germline CDR1 is SGHVS and CDR2 FQNEAQ. Trimming cost V 2 bases and J 11 bases; bases outside gene matches: 13. The CDR3 runs to 16 residues.